These 25 T cell receptor beta chains were sequenced from one sample in a study of T cell changes during pregnancy in multiple sclerosis. Assay used: immunoSEQ multiplex PCR; TCRdb lists only in-frame clones, some missing. The sample carries over 40,000 clones, roughly 90% recorded once. The sample was CD4+ T cells from peripheral blood mononuclear cells, taken in the second trimester of pregnancy. These receptors came from a female donor with multiple sclerosis, enrolled in a pregnancy study.

DNA of the CDR3: TGTGCCAGTAGTACCGGACTAGCGGGTTACCCGGCGGGCGAGCAGTACTTC. It encodes CASSTGLAGYPAGEQYF. The chain joins TRBV19 to TRBJ2-7; 11 nucleotides align to TRBD2. V lost 4 bases, J lost 6 bases, and 14 bases stayed unmatched. There are 17 residues in the CDR3. Looked up from germline, CDR1 is LNHDA and CDR2 is SQIVND (reference sequence).

The chain combines TRBV7-3 with TRBJ2-1; TRBD2 agrees at 9 bases. Germline-derived CDR1 and CDR2 are SGHTA and FQGTGA. CDR3 length: 17 residues. Unmatched junction bases numbered 12, after V lost 5 bases and J lost 4 bases. CDR3 in amino acids: CASSPLPSGAGYNEQFF. The CDR3 nucleotides are TGTGCCAGCAGCCCCCTCCCTAGCGGGGCTGGTTACAATGAGCAGTTCTTC.

V gene TRBV29-1 combines with J gene TRBJ2-1, with D perhaps matching TRBD1 (6 bases). Trimming removed 8 bases from V and 5 bases from J, with 19 bases in between. Germline loops: CDR1 SQVTM, CDR2 ANQGSEA. The CDR3 spans 14 residues. The CDR3 DNA reads as TGCAGCCTTAGGGGAAGGGGGTTCGACAATGAGCAGTTCTTC. Its protein product is CSLRGRGFDNEQFF.

The chain links TRBV4-2 to TRBJ2-5; 13 bases agree with TRBD2. Trimming at V came to 0 bases and at J to 4 bases, leaving 2 bases not matched to a gene. The CDR3 runs to 16 residues. CDR1 and CDR2 from the germline V gene are LGHNA and YNFKEQ. In DNA form, the CDR3 reads TGTGCCAGCAGCCAAGACGGGACTAGCGGGACAGAGACCCAGTACTTC. Amino acid sequence: CASSQDGTSGTETQYF.

V usage is TRBV28 and J usage is TRBJ1-5, with 11 bases that match TRBD1. V was clipped by 6 bases and J by 9 bases; unmatched bases: 13. CDR3 length: 16 residues. Germline V lookup: CDR1 MDHEN, CDR2 SYDVKM. The CDR3 DNA sequence: TGTGCCAGCAGAAGCGGACAGGGGGCAGGTCGAGGGCCCCAGCATTTT. Its protein product is CASRSGQGAGRGPQHF.

This clone was seen only a few times. The V and J genes are TRBV4-2 and TRBJ2-5; D remains ambiguous. The V gene lost 0 bases and the J gene lost 5 bases, with 13 bases spanning the gap. CDR1 LGHNA and CDR2 YNFKEQ come from the germline V gene. This CDR3 comprises 15 residues. Here the CDR3 reads CASSQEGSRLETQYF. The CDR3 DNA reads TGTGCCAGCAGCCAAGAGGGCAGTCGATTGGAGACCCAGTACTTC.

This clone was seen only once. This rearrangement joins TRBV6-6 to TRBJ2-2, with 12 positions matching TRBD2. Trimming removed 6 bases from V and 7 bases from J; junction bases left unmatched: 9. CDR3 size: 16 residues. Germline V gives CDR1 MNHNY, CDR2 SVGAGI (reference sequence). CDR3 in amino acids: CASRTLAGGGGGELFF. The CDR3 DNA reads as TGTGCCAGCAGAACCCTAGCGGGGGGGGGAGGCGGGGAGCTGTTTTTT.

V gene TRBV2 combines with J gene TRBJ1-2; D is perhaps TRBD1 (6 bases). The CDR3 has 17 residues. Germline CDR1 SNHLY, CDR2 FYNNEI. Between the trimmed V and J ends, which lost 2 bases and 4 bases, there was a span of 20 bases. In DNA form, the CDR3 reads TGTGCCAGCAGTGAATACGAGGCAGGGGCCTCCAGCTATGGCTACACCTTC. This gives the protein CASSEYEAGASSYGYTF. Combining the CDR3 with reference TRBV2 and TRBJ1-2 gives the whole variable domain EPEVTQTPSHQVTQMGQEVILRCVPISNHLYFYWYRQILGQKVEFLVSFYNNEISEKSEIFDDQFSVERPDGSNFTLKIRSTKLEDSAMYFCASSEYEAGASSYGYTFGSGTRLTVV.

This clone was observed once. The chain links TRBV2 to TRBJ1-4, with D possibly being TRBD1 (5 bases). The ends were cut back, 7 bases at V and 4 bases at J, with 19 bases in the middle. The CDR3 sequence is 16 residues long. Germline V gene data show CDR1 as SNHLY and CDR2 as FYNNEI. The CDR3 DNA reads TGTGCCAGCATCGGGGGAAGGGCGCAGTTTAATGAAAAACTGTTTTTT. Its translation is CASIGGRAQFNEKLFF.

The gene calls are TRBV27 and TRBJ1-4, with D hard to call. Germline CDR1 and CDR2: MNHEY and SMNVEV (reference sequence). The CDR3 spans 14 residues. V shed 1 base and J shed 2 bases, with 5 bases lying between them. CDR3 bases: TGTGCCAGCAGTTTATTGGCCACTAATGAAAAACTGTTTTTT. This translates into CASSLLATNEKLFF.

J is TRBJ1-1 and V is TRBV4-1, with 8 bases lining up with TRBD1. This CDR3 has 15 residues. Germline V CDR1 and CDR2: MGHRA, YSYEKL. V was clipped by 4 bases and J by 8 bases; unmatched bases: 12. In nucleotides, the CDR3 is TGCGCCAGCAGCCGACCCCGGGACAGGCGAGGGGAAGCTTTCTTT. Protein: CASSRPRDRRGEAFF.

This clone has only one observation. V usage is TRBV27 and J usage is TRBJ1-1, with D possibly being TRBD1 (6 bases). Trimming pared 3 bases from V and 5 bases from J, leaving 16 bases between. Per the germline V gene, CDR1 is MNHEY and CDR2 is SMNVEV (reference sequence). CDR3 length: 15 amino acids. The CDR3 sequence is CASSFGTRGTTEAFF. For the CDR3, the DNA is TGTGCCAGCAGTTTTGGGACGCGGGGGACAACTGAAGCTTTCTTT.

The chain is built from TRBV14 and TRBJ2-3; 12 bases match TRBD2. The CDR3 runs 17 residues. Trimming took 4 bases from V and 6 from J; bases not matched to a gene: 11. The V gene's germline CDR1 is SGHDN and CDR2 FVKESK. The CDR3 protein is CASSRLAGGPLKDTQYF. CDR3 nucleotides: TGTGCCAGCAGCCGTCTAGCGGGAGGGCCTTTAAAGGATACGCAGTATTTT. Full variable domain (outside the CDR3, taken from reference TRBV14 and TRBJ2-3): EAGVTQFPSHSVIEKGQTVTLRCDPISGHDNLYWYRRVMGKEIKFLLHFVKESKQDESGMPNNRFLAERTGGTYSTLKVQPAELEDSGVYFCASSRLAGGPLKDTQYFGPGTRLTVL.

The chain is built from TRBV5-1 and TRBJ2-1; 13 positions agree with TRBD2. J was trimmed by 5 bases and V by 3 bases; bases with no gene match: 2. This CDR3 region has 15 residues. Germline loops: CDR1 SGHRS, CDR2 YFSETQ. The CDR3 protein is CASSWTSGRNNEQFF. The DNA for the CDR3 is TGCGCCAGCAGCTGGACTAGCGGGAGAAACAATGAGCAGTTCTTC. Full variable domain (outside the CDR3, taken from reference TRBV5-1 and TRBJ2-1): KAGVTQTPRYLIKTRGQQVTLSCSPISGHRSVSWYQQTPGQGLQFLFEYFSETQRNKGNFPGRFSGRQFSNSRSEMNVSTLELGDSALYLCASSWTSGRNNEQFFGPGTRLTVL.

The chain has TRBV29-1 and TRBJ1-2; D is ambiguous. The CDR3 sequence is 11 residues long. Deletions cut 7 bases from V and 5 bases from J, with 11 bases between. Germline CDR1 is SQVTM and CDR2 is ANQGSEA. The CDR3 spells CSASIGYGYTF. The CDR3 coding sequence is TGCAGCGCTTCTATCGGTTATGGCTACACCTTC.

The chain recombines TRBV19 with TRBJ2-5; weak D call: TRBD2 (5 bases). Germline loops: CDR1 LNHDA, CDR2 SQIVND (reference sequence). The V gene lost 2 bases and the J gene lost 5 bases, with 9 bases spanning the gap. The length of the CDR3 is 13 residues. CDR3 nucleotide sequence: TGTGCCAGTAGTATATCGGGGATGGAGACCCAGTACTTC. Protein: CASSISGMETQYF.

The chain recombines TRBV7-9 with TRBJ2-1; 12 nucleotides line up with TRBD2. There are 19 residues in the CDR3. Germline values: CDR1 SEHNR, CDR2 FQNEAQ (reference sequence). The junction had 11 bases not matched to a gene; V was cut back by 5 bases and J by 0 bases. The CDR3 here is CASSQTGTSGYYSYNEQFF. CDR3 nucleotide sequence: TGTGCCAGCAGCCAAACCGGGACTAGCGGGTACTACTCCTACAATGAGCAGTTCTTC.

The chain is built from TRBV18 and TRBJ1-2, with TRBD1 as a possible D gene (5 bases). Germline loops: CDR1 KGHSH, CDR2 LQKENI. CDR3 size: 14 residues. The V end was cut by 3 bases, the J end by 5 bases, with 13 bases between. The CDR3 here is CASSPGGGEYGYTF. In DNA, the CDR3 is TGTGCCAGCTCACCGGGCGGAGGGGAGTATGGCTACACCTTC.

This chain connects TRBV6-1 to TRBJ2-1, with D possibly TRBD2 on 5 matching bases. The CDR3 consists of 14 residues. The germline V gene has CDR1 MNHNS and CDR2 SASEGT. Trimming removed 8 bases at V and 0 bases at J, with 11 bases between. CDR3 in DNA: TGTGCCAGCGAACAGCGGAGCTCCTACAATGAGCAGTTCTTC. Its protein is CASEQRSSYNEQFF.

The chain uses TRBV6-1 and TRBJ2-5, with 12 nucleotides matching TRBD1. From germline, CDR1 is MNHNS and CDR2 SASEGT. This CDR3 contains 17 residues. The J segment lost 5 bases and the V segment lost 0 bases, leaving 7 bases of the junction unmatched. The CDR3 loop reads CASSEATGTGGRETQYF. The CDR3 DNA is TGTGCCAGCAGTGAAGCGACTGGGACAGGGGGCCGGGAGACCCAGTACTTC.

The genes are TRBV4-1 and TRBJ2-3; D perhaps matches TRBD1 (6 bases). The CDR3 totals 16 residues. In germline, CDR1 is MGHRA, CDR2 YSYEKL. With 4 bases removed from V and 0 bases from J, the gap between germline ends came to 14 bases. Here the CDR3 DNA reads TGCGCCAGCAGCCCGAGGGGGAGTACAAGCACAGATACGCAGTATTTT. Translating it yields CASSPRGSTSTDTQYF.

The chain links TRBV5-1 to TRBJ2-1, with 7 bases aligning to TRBD2. Trimming at V came to 6 bases and at J to 6 bases, leaving 18 bases not matched to a gene. Germline loops: CDR1 SGHRS, CDR2 YFSETQ. This CDR3 is built from 17 residues. This CDR3 reads CASTPFTSARSGNEQFF. CDR3 DNA sequence: TGCGCCAGCACCCCTTTCACTAGCGCCAGGAGTGGCAATGAGCAGTTCTTC. Supplemented by reference TRBV5-1 and TRBJ2-1, the full variable domain reads KAGVTQTPRYLIKTRGQQVTLSCSPISGHRSVSWYQQTPGQGLQFLFEYFSETQRNKGNFPGRFSGRQFSNSRSEMNVSTLELGDSALYLCASTPFTSARSGNEQFFGPGTRLTVL.

The rearrangement uses TRBV18 and TRBJ1-5; TRBD1 is a possible D gene (6 bases). CDR1 and CDR2 from the germline V gene are KGHSH and LQKENI. The CDR3 spans 15 residues. With 3 bases removed from V and 4 bases from J, the gap between germline ends came to 13 bases. The CDR3 sequence: CASSPYGTPNQPQHF. CDR3 DNA: TGTGCCAGCTCACCGTACGGGACACCTAATCAGCCCCAGCATTTT.

The CDR3 nucleotides read TGCGCCAGCAGCTTGGTTCAGGGCGTCTCCTACGAGCAGTACTTC. This gives the protein CASSLVQGVSYEQYF. The rearrangement joins TRBV5-1 to TRBJ2-7; tentative D call: TRBD1 (5 bases). CDR3 length: 15 residues. CDR1 and CDR2 from the germline V gene are SGHRS and YFSETQ. With 0 bases removed from V and 0 bases from J, the gap between germline ends came to 10 bases.

CDR3 region: CASSPGQRSYNEQFF. In DNA, the CDR3 is TGTGCCAGCAGCCCGGGACAACGCTCCTACAATGAGCAGTTCTTC. J is TRBJ2-1 and V is TRBV5-4; D perhaps matches TRBD1 (6 bases). Trimming pared 4 bases from V and 0 bases from J, leaving 11 bases between. CDR1 SGHNT and CDR2 YYREEE come from the germline V gene (reference sequence). There are 15 residues in the CDR3.